The 25 T cell receptor beta chains in this list originate from one sample, sequenced in a study of blood T cell repertoires in COVID-19. Only in-frame clones appear in the TCRdb table, and some are missing; sequencing was by immunoSEQ multiplex PCR. The sample lists 90,000 to 100,000 clones; around 75% were seen once. The source material was peripheral blood. All receptors derive from a man aged 65 to 85 with acute or convalescent COVID-19.

The chain carries TRBV3-1 (or the pseudogene TRBV3-2) and TRBJ1-2; a possible D gene is TRBD1 (6 bases). Per the germline V gene, CDR1 is LGHDT and CDR2 is YNNKEL (reference sequence). V was pared by 5 bases and J by 4 bases, with 11 bases between. The CDR3 covers 13 residues. CDR3 region: CASSSRGAYGYTF. The CDR3 DNA reads TGTGCCAGCAGCTCCAGGGGCGCCTATGGCTACACCTTC.

This clone has only a few counts. The sample contains more than one DNA sequence encoding this CDR3. The gene calls are TRBV7-9 and TRBJ2-1; TRBD2 aligns across 10 bases. With 1 base clipped from V and 7 bases from J, the junction kept 4 bases outside the gene matches. In germline, CDR1 is SEHNR, CDR2 FQNEAQ (reference sequence). CDR3 size: 15 residues. The CDR3 protein is CASSLDSGRRNEQFF. In DNA form, the CDR3 reads TGTGCCAGCAGCTTAGATAGCGGGAGGCGGAATGAGCAGTTCTTC.

The rearrangement links TRBV6-5 to TRBJ2-3, with 9 bases identical to TRBD2. This CDR3 is 15 amino acids long. The V gene end was trimmed by 6 bases and the J gene end by 3 bases; junction bases not matched to a gene: 7. Per germline, CDR1 MNHEY and CDR2 SVGAGI. In DNA form, the CDR3 reads TGTGCCAGCAGCGTAGCGGGAGAGGCGACAGATACGCAGTATTTT. Its translation: CASSVAGEATDTQYF.

The rearrangement uses TRBV9 and TRBJ2-1, with 12 bases identical to TRBD2. The CDR3 covers 15 residues. Germline CDR1 reads SGDLS; CDR2 reads YYNGEE. V lost 4 bases to trimming and J lost 5 bases; unmatched junction nucleotides: 4. The CDR3: CASSFRTSGNNEQFF. In nucleotides, the CDR3 is TGTGCCAGCAGCTTTCGGACTAGCGGGAACAATGAGCAGTTCTTC.

This clone occurred once. The chain employs TRBV3-1 (or the pseudogene TRBV3-2) and TRBJ1-2; TRBD1 matches 8 bases. Trimming at V came to 0 bases and at J to 5 bases, leaving 11 bases not matched to a gene. This CDR3 has 17 residues. The germline V gene has CDR1 LGHDT and CDR2 YNNKEL (reference sequence). This CDR3 is CASSQDKRAGGLYGYTF. The CDR3 coding sequence is TGTGCCAGCAGCCAAGATAAGAGGGCAGGGGGCCTTTATGGCTACACCTTC.

V and J are TRBV11-2 and TRBJ2-1; 9 nucleotides line up with TRBD2. CDR3 length: 18 residues. Germline V gene lookup returns CDR1 SGHAT and CDR2 FQNNGV. V was clipped by 1 base and J by 7 bases; unmatched bases: 14. The CDR3 sequence: CASSLAAPLREGKNEQFF. The DNA of the CDR3 is TGTGCCAGCAGCTTAGCCGCCCCTTTGCGGGAGGGTAAAAATGAGCAGTTCTTC.

The V call is TRBV2, the J call TRBJ1-2; 7 bases fit TRBD1. The CDR3 consists of 15 residues. After removal of 6 bases from V and 2 bases from J, the junction contained 9 bases not matched to a gene. Germline V gene sequence: CDR1 SNHLY, CDR2 FYNNEI. The CDR3 DNA is TGTGCCAGCAGCGCAGACAGGGTGATCAACTATGGCTACACCTTC. Encoded protein: CASSADRVINYGYTF. The whole variable domain, remainder taken from reference TRBV2 and TRBJ1-2, is EPEVTQTPSHQVTQMGQEVILRCVPISNHLYFYWYRQILGQKVEFLVSFYNNEISEKSEIFDDQFSVERPDGSNFTLKIRSTKLEDSAMYFCASSADRVINYGYTFGSGTRLTVV.

The rearrangement joins TRBV6-5 to TRBJ1-6; maybe TRBD1 (6 bases). The CDR3 sequence is 15 residues long. CDR1 and CDR2 (germline): MNHEY, SVGAGI. The V end was cut by 6 bases, the J end by 7 bases, with 16 bases between. CDR3 in DNA: TGTGCCAGCAGAAAACGGGGGGCGGAGAATTCACCCCTCCACTTT. This encodes CASRKRGAENSPLHF.

Notes on this clone: Its ends do not fully match the called genes, so a read error is possible. The chain recombines TRBV6-6 with TRBJ2-3; weak D call: TRBD2 (5 bases). The CDR3 extends over 14 amino acids. Germline V gene data show CDR1 as MNHNY and CDR2 as SVGAGI (reference sequence). CDR3 nucleotide sequence: TGTGCCGGCAGACTGGCGGGCCTCACAGATACGCAGTATTTT. It translates to CAGRLAGLTDTQYF.

The chain joins TRBV5-6 to TRBJ1-1; 10 nucleotides line up with TRBD1. The ends lost 4 bases at V and 10 bases at J; junction bases unmatched: 10. The CDR3 extends over 14 amino acids. Looked up from germline, CDR1 is SGHDT and CDR2 is YYEEEE. The CDR3 DNA reads TGTGCCAGCAGCCTACTGGGACAGGGGTACGGAGCTTTCTTT. Translating gives CASSLLGQGYGAFF.

The gene calls are TRBV29-1 and TRBJ1-4; TRBD1 matches 7 bases. Germline loops: CDR1 SQVTM, CDR2 ANQGSEA. This CDR3 is 13 amino acids long. Trimming cost V 6 bases and J 8 bases; bases outside gene matches: 9. The CDR3 here is CSVGTAASEKLFF. CDR3 nucleotides: TGCAGCGTGGGGACAGCCGCAAGCGAAAAACTGTTTTTT.

This chain joins TRBV11-2 and TRBJ1-2; no clear D gene. This CDR3 has 12 residues. V gave up 1 base and J gave up 6 bases, with 6 bases separating them. CDR1 and CDR2 (germline): SGHAT, FQNNGV. The CDR3: CASSLGRDGYTF. CDR3 nucleotide sequence: TGTGCCAGCAGCTTAGGGCGGGATGGCTACACCTTC.

Here the CDR3 reads CASSSRGSAKNIQYF. In nucleotides, the CDR3 is TGTGCCAGCAGTTCCAGGGGGTCGGCCAAAAACATTCAGTACTTC. This chain uses TRBV6-5 with TRBJ2-4; the match to TRBD1 covers 7 bases. This CDR3 spans 15 amino acids. The V gene end was trimmed by 4 bases and the J gene end by 1 base; junction bases not matched to a gene: 4. CDR1 and CDR2 from the germline V gene are MNHEY and SVGAGI.

This chain uses TRBV28 with TRBJ2-2; 8 nucleotides agree with TRBD1. There are 15 residues in the CDR3. The germline V gene has CDR1 MDHEN and CDR2 SYDVKM. After removal of 6 bases from V and 4 bases from J, the junction contained 7 bases not matched to a gene. CDR3 sequence (DNA): TGTGCCAGCAGGGCAGGGGGCGCGGGCACCGGGGAGCTGTTTTTT. This codes for CASRAGGAGTGELFF.

The chain recombines TRBV19 with TRBJ1-5; perhaps TRBD1 as D (6 bases). This CDR3 spans 14 amino acids. V was trimmed by 4 bases and J by 5 bases, leaving 12 bases between them. Germline values: CDR1 LNHDA, CDR2 SQIVND (reference sequence). CDR3 nucleotides: TGTGCCAGTAGTACGGGCAGGGGTTATCAGCCCCAGCATTTT. Its translation is CASSTGRGYQPQHF. Filled out from reference TRBV19 and TRBJ1-5, the complete variable domain reads DGGITQSPKYLFRKEGQNVTLSCEQNLNHDAMYWYRQDPGQGLRLIYYSQIVNDFQKGDIAEGYSVSREKKESFPLTVTSAQKNPTAFYLCASSTGRGYQPQHFGDGTRLSIL.

V usage is TRBV6-6 and J usage is TRBJ1-1; D not resolved. Trimming took 0 bases from V and 4 from J, leaving 12 bases between them. CDR3 length equals 15 residues. The germline V gene has CDR1 MNHNY and CDR2 SVGAGI (reference sequence). The CDR3 DNA follows: TGTGCCAGCAGTTACTCGAGGGTGCGCGGCACTGAAGCTTTCTTT. Residues: CASSYSRVRGTEAFF.

CDR3 nucleotide sequence: TGTGCCAGCAGCTACCTGGGCCAGGGGGCGGGAGATACGCAGTATTTT. Its translation: CASSYLGQGAGDTQYF. The chain combines TRBV5-5 with TRBJ2-3; 8 bases are shared with TRBD1. Per germline, CDR1 SGHKS and CDR2 YYEKEE (reference sequence). CDR3 length equals 16 residues. V gave up 3 bases and J gave up 5 bases; unmatched junction bases: 11.

This clone appeared a single time. This chain links TRBV28 with TRBJ2-1; tentative D call: TRBD2 (6 bases). The CDR3 has 13 amino acids. The V gene's germline CDR1 is MDHEN and CDR2 SYDVKM. Trimming removed 6 bases at V and 7 bases at J, with 13 bases between. CDR3 coding DNA: TGTGCCAGCAGCTCAGGACTAACGAATGAGCAGTTCTTC. This encodes CASSSGLTNEQFF.

The CDR3 DNA reads TGTGCCAGCAGTCCCCAGAACAGCTACGAGCAGTACTTC. Protein product: CASSPQNSYEQYF. The chain is built from TRBV12-3 or TRBV12-4 and TRBJ2-7; no reliable D call. The V gene lost 5 bases and the J gene lost 3 bases, with 11 bases spanning the gap. The CDR3 contains 13 residues.

In the case of this clone: Other DNA variants within this sample encode the same CDR3. J is TRBJ1-1 and V is TRBV28; no clear D gene. The germline V gene has CDR1 MDHEN and CDR2 SYDVKM. This CDR3 spans 14 amino acids. V was cut by 5 bases and J by 5 bases, with 15 bases left in between. In DNA form, the CDR3 reads TGTGCCAGCAGTCCCCCAGCCCGCGGGACTGAAGCTTTCTTT. It specifies CASSPPARGTEAFF.

This sequence joins TRBV9 and TRBJ1-6; unclear D gene. CDR1 is SGDLS, CDR2 YYNGEE, per germline. This CDR3 contains 12 residues. V lost 4 bases and J lost 5, with 4 bases in between. The CDR3 spells CASSFNNSPLHF. In DNA, the CDR3 is TGTGCCAGCAGCTTCAATAATTCACCCCTCCACTTT.

This clone was recorded a few times. The rearrangement uses TRBV7-9 and TRBJ1-4; 7 nucleotides agree with TRBD1. V trimming: 3 bases; J trimming: 0 bases; junction bases outside the gene matches: 1. Germline loops: CDR1 SEHNR, CDR2 FQNEAQ (reference sequence). The CDR3 totals 15 residues. In DNA form, the CDR3 reads TGTGCCAGCAGCTTCCAGGGGGCAACTAATGAAAAACTGTTTTTT. Protein product: CASSFQGATNEKLFF.

This chain uses TRBV29-1 with TRBJ2-7; D perhaps matches TRBD2 (6 bases). This CDR3 region has 12 residues. The V gene lost 0 bases and the J gene lost 12 bases, with 15 bases spanning the gap. Per the germline V gene, CDR1 is SQVTM and CDR2 is ANQGSEA. CDR3 residues: CSVEDPGRRRYF. The CDR3 DNA reads as TGCAGCGTTGAAGATCCAGGGAGGCGTCGGTACTTC.

As regards this clone: Other nucleotide sequences in the sample specify the same CDR3. V usage is TRBV28 and J usage is TRBJ2-3, with D tentatively TRBD2 (6 bases). The V gene's germline CDR1 is MDHEN and CDR2 SYDVKM. The CDR3 extends over 14 amino acids. With 6 bases removed from V and 0 bases from J, the gap between germline ends came to 10 bases. The CDR3 protein is CASSSGGSTDTQYF. DNA of the CDR3: TGTGCCAGCAGCTCCGGGGGTAGCACAGATACGCAGTATTTT.

This clone was observed a few times. The rearrangement uses TRBV7-2 and TRBJ2-7, with 8 nucleotides matching TRBD2. Germline V gene sequence: CDR1 SGHTA, CDR2 FQGNSA. J was trimmed by 3 bases and V by 0 bases; bases with no gene match: 4. CDR3 length equals 15 residues. CDR3 sequence reads: CASSLAQSGSYEQYF. CDR3 coding DNA: TGTGCCAGCAGCTTAGCGCAGAGCGGGAGCTACGAGCAGTACTTC. The whole variable domain, filled in from reference TRBV7-2 and TRBJ2-7, reads GAGVSQSPSNKVTEKGKDVELRCDPISGHTALYWYRQSLGQGLEFLIYFQGNSAPDKSGLPSDRFSAERTGGSVSTLTIQRTQQEDSAVYLCASSLAQSGSYEQYFGPGTRLTVT.